This T cell receptor beta chain was sequenced for a study of T cells in Graves' hyperthyroidism and ophthalmopathy. The investigators amplified TCR beta CDR3 regions from RNA transcripts. A first-round RT-PCR of the TCR CDR3 used the HTBI primer set. MiXCR was run by TCRdb on the multiplex PCR reads, yielding one entry per CDR3 protein. The table shows about 410,000 distinct CDR3 sequences, with around 15% occurring only once. V was pared by 2 bases and J by 2 bases, with 2 bases of the junction left unmatched. This CDR3 contains 15 residues. Germline V gives CDR1 LGHDT, CDR2 YNNKEL (reference sequence). Extraction of PBMCs used roughly 9.6 ml of fresh peripheral blood.

Sequencing input: blood. The receptor's source is a man aged 18 to 29 with Graves' ophthalmopathy. The chain carries TRBV3-1 and TRBJ2-3; 9 nucleotides align to TRBD2. As DNA, the CDR3 is TGTGCCAGCAGCCAACTAGCGGGAACCACAGATACGCAGTATTTT. This encodes CASSQLAGTTDTQYF.